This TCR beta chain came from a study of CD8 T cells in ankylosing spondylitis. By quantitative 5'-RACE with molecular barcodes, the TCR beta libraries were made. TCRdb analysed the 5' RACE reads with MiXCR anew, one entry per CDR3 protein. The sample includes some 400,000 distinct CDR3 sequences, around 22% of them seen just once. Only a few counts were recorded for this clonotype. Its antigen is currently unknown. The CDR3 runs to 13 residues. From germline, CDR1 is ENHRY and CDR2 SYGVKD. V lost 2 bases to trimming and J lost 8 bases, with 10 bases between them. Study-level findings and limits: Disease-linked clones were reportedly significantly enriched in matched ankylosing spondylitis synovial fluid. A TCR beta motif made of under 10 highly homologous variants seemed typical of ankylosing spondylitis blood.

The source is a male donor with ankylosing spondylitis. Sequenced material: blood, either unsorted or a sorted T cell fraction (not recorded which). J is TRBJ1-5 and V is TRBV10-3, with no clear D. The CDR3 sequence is CAISERVSEPQHF. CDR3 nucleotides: TGTGCCATCAGTGAGAGGGTGTCCGAGCCCCAGCATTTT.